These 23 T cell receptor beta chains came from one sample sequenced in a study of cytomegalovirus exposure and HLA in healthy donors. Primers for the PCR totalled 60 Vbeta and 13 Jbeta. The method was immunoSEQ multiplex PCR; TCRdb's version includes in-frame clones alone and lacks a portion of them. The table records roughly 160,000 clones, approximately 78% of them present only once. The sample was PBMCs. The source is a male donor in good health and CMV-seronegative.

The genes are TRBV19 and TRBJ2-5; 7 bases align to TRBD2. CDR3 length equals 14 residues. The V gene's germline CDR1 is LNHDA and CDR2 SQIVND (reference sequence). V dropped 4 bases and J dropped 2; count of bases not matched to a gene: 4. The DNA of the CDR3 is TGTGCCAGTAGTAGGGGGGGTGCGCAAGAGACCCAGTACTTC. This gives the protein CASSRGGAQETQYF. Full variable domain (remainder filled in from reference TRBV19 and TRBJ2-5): DGGITQSPKYLFRKEGQNVTLSCEQNLNHDAMYWYRQDPGQGLRLIYYSQIVNDFQKGDIAEGYSVSREKKESFPLTVTSAQKNPTAFYLCASSRGGAQETQYFGPGTRLLVL.

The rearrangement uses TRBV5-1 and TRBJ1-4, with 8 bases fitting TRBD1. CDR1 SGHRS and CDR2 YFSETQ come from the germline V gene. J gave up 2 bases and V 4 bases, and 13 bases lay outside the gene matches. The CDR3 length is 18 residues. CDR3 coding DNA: TGCGCCAGCAGCCGTTCCGGGACAGGAGATGGTACTAATGAAAAACTGTTTTTT. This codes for CASSRSGTGDGTNEKLFF.

The DNA for the CDR3 is TGTGCCAGCAGCCAAGAACTCGGAGCCTCCTACAATGAGCAGTTCTTC. Translating it yields CASSQELGASYNEQFF. V usage is TRBV14 and J usage is TRBJ2-1; D unresolved. Germline-derived CDR1 and CDR2 are SGHDN and FVKESK. The germline V and J ends were trimmed by 0 bases and 0 bases, with 9 bases remaining between them. CDR3 length equals 16 residues.

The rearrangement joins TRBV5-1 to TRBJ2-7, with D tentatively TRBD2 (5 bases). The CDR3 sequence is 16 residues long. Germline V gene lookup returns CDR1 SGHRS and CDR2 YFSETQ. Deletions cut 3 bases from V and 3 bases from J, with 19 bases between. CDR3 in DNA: TGCGCCAGCAGCTCAGGATTAGCGACCAACTACTACGAGCAGTACTTC. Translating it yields CASSSGLATNYYEQYF.

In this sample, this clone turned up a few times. In DNA form, the CDR3 reads TGTGCCACCCGAGAGGGGGAGGGCTACAATGAGCAGTTCTTC. Amino acids: CATREGEGYNEQFF. V and J are TRBV19 and TRBJ2-1, with a tentative D call TRBD2 (7 bases). The CDR3 is made up of 14 amino acids. The V gene's germline CDR1 is LNHDA and CDR2 SQIVND (reference sequence). Trimming took 10 bases from V and 3 from J, leaving 16 bases between them.

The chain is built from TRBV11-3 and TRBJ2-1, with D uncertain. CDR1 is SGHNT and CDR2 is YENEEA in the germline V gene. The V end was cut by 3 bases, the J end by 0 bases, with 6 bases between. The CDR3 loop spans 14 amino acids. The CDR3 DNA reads TGTGCCAGCAGCTTTAGTTTCTCCTACAATGAGCAGTTCTTC. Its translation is CASSFSFSYNEQFF.

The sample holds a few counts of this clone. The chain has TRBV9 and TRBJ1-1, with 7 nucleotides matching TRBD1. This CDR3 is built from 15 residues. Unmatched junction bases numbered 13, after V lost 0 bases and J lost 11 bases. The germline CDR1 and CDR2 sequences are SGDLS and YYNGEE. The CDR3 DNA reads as TGTGCCAGCAGCGTAGCGGGGACAGTGCCGATCAGGGCTTTCTTT. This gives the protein CASSVAGTVPIRAFF.

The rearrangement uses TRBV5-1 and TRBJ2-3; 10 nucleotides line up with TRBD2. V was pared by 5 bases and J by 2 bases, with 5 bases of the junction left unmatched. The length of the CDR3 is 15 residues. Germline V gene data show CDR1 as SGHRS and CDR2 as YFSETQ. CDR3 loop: CASRPLAGNTDTQYF. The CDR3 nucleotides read TGCGCCAGCAGGCCACTAGCGGGAAACACAGATACGCAGTATTTT.

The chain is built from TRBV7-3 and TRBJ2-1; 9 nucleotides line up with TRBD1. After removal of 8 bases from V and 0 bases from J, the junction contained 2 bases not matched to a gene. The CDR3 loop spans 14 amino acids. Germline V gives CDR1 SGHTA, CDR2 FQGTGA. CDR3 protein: CASGTGSSYNEQFF. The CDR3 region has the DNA TGTGCCAGCGGGACAGGGAGCTCCTACAATGAGCAGTTCTTC.

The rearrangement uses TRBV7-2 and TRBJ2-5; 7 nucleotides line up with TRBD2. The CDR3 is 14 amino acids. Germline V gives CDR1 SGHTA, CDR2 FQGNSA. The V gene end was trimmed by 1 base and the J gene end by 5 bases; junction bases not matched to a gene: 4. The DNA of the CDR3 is TGTGCCAGCAGCTTAGGACTAGCAGGCGAGACCCAGTACTTC. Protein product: CASSLGLAGETQYF. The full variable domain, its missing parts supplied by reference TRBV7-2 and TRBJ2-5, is GAGVSQSPSNKVTEKGKDVELRCDPISGHTALYWYRQSLGQGLEFLIYFQGNSAPDKSGLPSDRFSAERTGGSVSTLTIQRTQQEDSAVYLCASSLGLAGETQYFGPGTRLLVL.

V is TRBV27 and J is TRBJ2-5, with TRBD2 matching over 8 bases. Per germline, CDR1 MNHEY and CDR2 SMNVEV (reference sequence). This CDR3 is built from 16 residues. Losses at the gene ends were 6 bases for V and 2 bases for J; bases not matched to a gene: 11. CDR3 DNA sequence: TGTGCCAGCAGCCCCCGAACTAGCGGAAGACAAGAGACCCAGTACTTC. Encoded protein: CASSPRTSGRQETQYF.

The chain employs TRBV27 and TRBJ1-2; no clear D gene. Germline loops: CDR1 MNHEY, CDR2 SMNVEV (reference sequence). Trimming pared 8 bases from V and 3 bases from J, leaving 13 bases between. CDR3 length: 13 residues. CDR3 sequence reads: CASPRPRDYGYTF. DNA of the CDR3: TGTGCCAGCCCACGCCCCCGCGACTATGGCTACACCTTC.

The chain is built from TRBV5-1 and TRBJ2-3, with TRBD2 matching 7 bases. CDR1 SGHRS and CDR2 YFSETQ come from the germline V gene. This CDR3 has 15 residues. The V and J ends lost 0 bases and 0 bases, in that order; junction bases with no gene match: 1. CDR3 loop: CASSLVGRSTDTQYF. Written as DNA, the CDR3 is TGCGCCAGCAGCTTGGTCGGGAGGAGCACAGATACGCAGTATTTT.

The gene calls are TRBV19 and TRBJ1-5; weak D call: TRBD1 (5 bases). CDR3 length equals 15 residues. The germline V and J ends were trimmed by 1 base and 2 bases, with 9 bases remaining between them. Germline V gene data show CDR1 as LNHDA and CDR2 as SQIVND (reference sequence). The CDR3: CASSIAGNGNQPQHF. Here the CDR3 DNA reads TGTGCCAGTAGTATAGCAGGGAATGGCAATCAGCCCCAGCATTTT.

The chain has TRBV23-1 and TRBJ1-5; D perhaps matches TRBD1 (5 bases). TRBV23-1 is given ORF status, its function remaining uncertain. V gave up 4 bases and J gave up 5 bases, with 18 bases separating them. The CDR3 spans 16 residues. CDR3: CASSRPGQGRHQPQHF. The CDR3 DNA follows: TGCGCCAGCAGTCGGCCTGGGCAGGGCCGACATCAGCCCCAGCATTTT.

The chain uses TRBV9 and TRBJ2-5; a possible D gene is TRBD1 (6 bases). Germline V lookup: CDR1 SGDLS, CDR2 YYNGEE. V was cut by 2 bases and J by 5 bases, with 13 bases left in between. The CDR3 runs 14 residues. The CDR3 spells CASSVQGSDETQYF. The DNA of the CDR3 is TGTGCCAGCAGCGTCCAGGGGAGCGATGAGACCCAGTACTTC.

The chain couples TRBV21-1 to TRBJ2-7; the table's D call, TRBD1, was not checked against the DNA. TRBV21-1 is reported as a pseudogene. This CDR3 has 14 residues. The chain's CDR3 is CASSTPARSYEQYF. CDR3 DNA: TGTGCCAGCAGCACGCCCGCCAGGTCCTACGAGCAGTACTTC.

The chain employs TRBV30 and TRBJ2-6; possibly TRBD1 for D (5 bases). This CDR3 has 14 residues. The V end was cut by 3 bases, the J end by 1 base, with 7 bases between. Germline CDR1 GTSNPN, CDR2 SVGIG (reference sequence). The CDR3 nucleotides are TGTGCCTGGAGCTACAGGTCTGGGGCCAACGTCCTGACTTTC. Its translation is CAWSYRSGANVLTF.

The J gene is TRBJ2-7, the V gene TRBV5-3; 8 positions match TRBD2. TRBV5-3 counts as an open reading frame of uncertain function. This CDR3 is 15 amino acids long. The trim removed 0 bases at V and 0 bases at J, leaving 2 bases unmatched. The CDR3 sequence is CARSLVREDSYEQYF. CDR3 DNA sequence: TGTGCCAGAAGCTTGGTGCGGGAGGACTCCTACGAGCAGTACTTC.

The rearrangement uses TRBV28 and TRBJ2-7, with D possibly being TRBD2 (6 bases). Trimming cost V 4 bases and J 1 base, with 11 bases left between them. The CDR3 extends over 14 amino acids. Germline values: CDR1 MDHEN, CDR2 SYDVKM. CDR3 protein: CASSSPGTSYEQYF. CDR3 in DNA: TGTGCCAGCAGTTCTCCCGGGACTTCCTACGAGCAGTACTTC.

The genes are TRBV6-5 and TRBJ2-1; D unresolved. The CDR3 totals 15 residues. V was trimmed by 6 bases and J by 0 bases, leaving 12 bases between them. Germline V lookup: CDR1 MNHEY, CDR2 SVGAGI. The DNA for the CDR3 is TGTGCCAGCAGCCAACTGCCGTTCTCCTACAATGAGCAGTTCTTC. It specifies CASSQLPFSYNEQFF.

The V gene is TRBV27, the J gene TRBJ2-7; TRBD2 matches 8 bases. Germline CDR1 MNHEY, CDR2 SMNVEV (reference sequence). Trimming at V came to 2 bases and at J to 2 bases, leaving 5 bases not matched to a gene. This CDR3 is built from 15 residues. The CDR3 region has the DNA TGTGCCAGCAGTTTACGTAGCGGGGTCCCCTACGAGCAGTACTTC. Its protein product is CASSLRSGVPYEQYF.

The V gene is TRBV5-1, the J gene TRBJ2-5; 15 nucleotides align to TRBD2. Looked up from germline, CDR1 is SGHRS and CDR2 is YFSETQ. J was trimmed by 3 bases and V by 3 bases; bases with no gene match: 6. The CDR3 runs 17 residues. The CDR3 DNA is TGCGCCAGCAGCTATCGGACTAGCGGGAGGGTTGAAGAGACCCAGTACTTC. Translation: CASSYRTSGRVEETQYF.